This TCR beta chain stems from a study of shared clonotypes between healthy human individuals. General observations from the study: Only blood underwent sampling, and tissue repertoires likely differ.

This CDR3 has 14 amino acids. V shed 6 bases, J shed 5 bases, and the junction held 7 bases outside the gene matches. From germline, CDR1 is MDHEN and CDR2 SYDVKM. TCRdb keeps only in-frame clones here, not all; method: immunoSEQ multiplex PCR. The sample has under 2.5 million clones, about 90% seen once. Comment on this clone: As yet, its antigen is unknown.

Sequenced material: naive CD4+ T cells from PBMCs. The subset was: CD45RA+ positively selected. The clonotype comes from a man aged 18 to 29 in good health. Some clones in this sample may be carry-over from other donors' samples. V gene TRBV28 combines with J gene TRBJ1-5; TRBD1 agrees at 7 bases. Here the CDR3 DNA reads TGTGCCAGCAGCCCGGACAGGCCGTATCAGCCCCAGCATTTT. It is translated as CASSPDRPYQPQHF.